This TCR beta chain emerged from a study of T cells in Graves' hyperthyroidism and ophthalmopathy (dated by TCRdb to about 2019). About the investigation overall: Peripheral blood samples were taken at the time of initial diagnosis, prior to any treatment. To identify TCR V-J signatures that set the groups apart, the researchers used a discovery cohort of more than 95 patients, made up of around 40 with Graves' ophthalmopathy and about 55 with stable Graves' hyperthyroidism. An independent validation cohort of around 19 hyperthyroidism patients and approximately 16 patients who later progressed to ophthalmopathy tested prospective prediction of ophthalmopathy. The 95 to 100 discovery patients were randomly split 7:3 into training and test sets. In roughly six Graves' hyperthyroidism patients, the study also compared T-cell repertoires from thyroid tissue with T-cell repertoires from blood. After sampling, hyperthyroidism patients received methimazole starting at 30 mg daily, and ophthalmopathy patients received high-dose intravenous methylprednisolone. The paper reports TCR Vbeta CDR3 sequencing of some 140 peripheral blood samples: over 40 ophthalmopathy, about 75 hyperthyroidism and about 17 progressor patients. Results the study describes overall, beyond this receptor: A 13 V-J signature model separated ophthalmopathy from stable hyperthyroidism, with approximately 86% sensitivity and 81.08% specificity in cross-validation and 80%/75% in testing. Most expanded thyroid clonotypes (frequency above 0.001) were also detected in blood, suggesting blood repertoires may reflect thyroid immune responses. In validation, the model predicted progression to ophthalmopathy with about 71% sensitivity and 72% to 75% specificity, a median of approximately 6.5 months before onset. No statistical method was used to fix the sample size in advance, and group allocation was not hidden from the investigators.

V is clipped by 7 bases and J by 8 bases, and the sequence between their germline boundaries is 5 bases long. The germline V gene (reference sequence) yields MNHEY for CDR1 and SMNVEV for CDR2. The CDR3 covers 9 residues, taking in both the cysteine and the phenylalanine. Of all the DNA, just the CDR3 is kept, 27 bases in frame from base 1. A note on this clonotype: Its antigen remains undetermined. The sample holds no much larger clone one base away, and base qualities are not on file.

Amplification of TCR beta CDR3 regions was carried out from RNA transcripts. A first-round RT-PCR of the TCR CDR3 used the HTBI primer set with the Qiagen OneStep RT-PCR kit. Libraries were constructed in a second round of multiplex PCR, after which size selection and purification were performed. The libraries were sequenced on an Illumina HiSeq2000 using paired-end 100 bp reads. Per the authors' processing: SOAPnuke was used to process the raw data, removing reads that contained adapters or uncalled bases, had a mean Phred below 15, or lacked an exact match to the constant primer or identifier. High-quality paired reads were merged using COPE v1.2.5, and each unique nucleotide sequence was defined as a clonotype. MiTCR v1.1 was used to align clonotypes to the IMGT TRBV, TRBD and TRBJ reference segments. Analysis was restricted to V-J combinations with a frequency above 0.0001, which covered 98% to 99.2% of repertoires. The TCS score was defined as F50 (clonal expansion) divided by E x V (chaos), with BLOSUM62-based TCRdist calculated between CDR3 peptides within each V-J. Welch's t-statistics and random forest reduced around 510 V-J features to under 15, which were used in a naive Bayes classifier (R e1071). TCRdb redid the processing of the public reads, applying fastp at Q25 and MiXCR, and retained in-frame beta chains. Here each entry gathers all rows of one CDR3 protein and keeps the most common genes and DNA. The V and J calls and clone size come from TCRdb's table, not from the authors' own analysis. The sample table contains about 350,000 distinct CDR3 sequences; only one count was recorded for less than 20% of them. 15% of the sample is taken by the ten largest.

Ophthalmopathy patients had moderately to severely active disease, with a Clinical Activity Score of 3 or more, a NOSPECS grade of 4 or more, and a disease duration of less than 3 months. The study excluded patients with uncontrolled infections, other autoimmune diseases, pregnancy or lactation. Clinical symptoms, serum thyroxine and TRAb, thyroid ultrasound, and orbital computed tomography formed the basis for the diagnoses. Ficoll-Paque density gradient centrifugation was used to isolate PBMCs from 10 ml of fresh peripheral blood. Trizol reagent was used to extract total RNA, and RNA quality was then checked on an Agilent 2100 Bioanalyzer.

The specimen was blood. The sequence links TRBV27 to TRBJ2-5; the D gene cannot be resolved reliably. The source of this sequence is a woman in her forties with Graves' ophthalmopathy. The DNA sequence follows: TGTGCCAGCAACGTCACCCAGTACTTC. This codes for CASNVTQYF.